This T cell receptor (beta chain) was obtained from a study of T-cell reconstitution after alpha-beta-depleted transplantation in children. Study-level findings and limits: After transplant, at about two months, alpha-beta T cells were reportedly derived from several hundred expanded graft clones. Several patients had high TCRbeta diversity at day 60; it came from surviving recipient T cells and thymic progenitors.

During its preparation, the TCRbeta library received unique molecular identifiers. Each CDR3 protein gets one entry after TCRdb re-called the PCR reads with MiXCR. The data contain more than 400,000 distinct CDR3 sequences, approximately 10% of them singletons. CDR3 length: 13 amino acids. The V gene lost 8 bases and the J gene lost 4 bases, with 14 bases spanning the gap. Germline-derived CDR1 and CDR2 are MNHEY and SVGEGT. This clonotype occurred a few times. Antigen: not known. The specimen was PBMCs, mostly from graft donor cells, collected 180 days after TCRalphabeta/CD19-depleted stem cell transplant. The TCR originated in a female patient between 2 and 15 years old who had a stem cell transplant for aplastic anemia, so the T cells may come from the graft donor. The V call is TRBV6-2 or TRBV6-3, the J call TRBJ1-2; D not certain. CDR3 protein: CASSRASSYGYTF. As DNA, the CDR3 is TGTGCCAGCTCCCGGGCTTCCTCCTATGGCTACACCTTC.